Listed below are T cell receptor beta chains from one sample, sequenced in a study of shared clonotypes between healthy human individuals. Some clones are missing from TCRdb's copy, which holds only in-frame ones; the method was immunoSEQ multiplex PCR. The sample has around 440,000 clones, 77% seen once. Material for sequencing was PBMCs. Receptors were obtained from a woman aged 40 to 49 in good health. Some clones in this sample may be carry-over from other donors' samples. Both conserved end residues are part of each CDR3. D genes are given only for firm matches. Clone size, where shown, is once, few, many, or a class for clones that have expanded.

NA	TRBV6-5	TRBJ2-1	NA	CASRATRYNEQFF	TGTGCCAGCAGGGCGACTCGTTACAATGAGCAGTTCTTC
TRBD2	TRBV5-1	TRBJ2-1	NA	CASSPPLGGGNEQFF	TGCGCCAGCAGCCCTCCCCTGGGCGGGGGGAATGAGCAGTTCTTC
NA	TRBV5-4	TRBJ2-1	NA	CASSLGTGASYNEQFF	TGTGCCAGCAGCTTGGGTACAGGAGCGTCCTACAATGAGCAGTTCTTC
TRBD1	TRBV7-2	TRBJ2-2	NA	CASSSGTGGHGELFF	TGTGCCAGCAGCTCCGGAACAGGGGGCCACGGGGAGCTGTTTTTT
TRBD1	TRBV28	TRBJ1-4	many	CASSGGTVNEKLFF	TGTGCCAGCAGTGGAGGGACAGTTAATGAAAAACTGTTTTTT
NA	TRBV2	TRBJ2-7	NA	CASRGPEPYEQYF	TGTGCCAGCAGGGGACCCGAGCCCTACGAGCAGTACTTC
TRBD1	TRBV29-1	TRBJ2-3	NA	CSVEPGQGLGYTQYF	TGCAGCGTTGAACCGGGACAGGGTCTCGGATATACGCAGTATTTT
TRBD1	TRBV29-1	TRBJ2-1	many	CSARQGFLWNEQFF	TGCAGCGCCCGACAGGGGTTCTTGTGGAATGAGCAGTTCTTC
NA	TRBV5-4	TRBJ1-2	NA	CASSLGGTGNYGYTF	TGTGCCAGCAGCTTGGGTGGGACGGGTAACTATGGCTACACCTTC
TRBD2	TRBV10-3	TRBJ2-7	few	CAIKGSSGSYEQYF	TGTGCCATCAAAGGATCTAGCGGGAGCTACGAGCAGTACTTC
NA	TRBV18	TRBJ2-7	NA	CASSLRESSEEQYF	TGTGCCAGCTCATTAAGGGAGAGTTCGGAAGAGCAGTACTTC
NA	TRBV7-3	TRBJ2-3	NA	CASSLSAGGIGGDTQYF	TGTGCCAGCAGCTTATCGGCTGGCGGGATAGGGGGAGATACGCAGTATTTT
NA	TRBV19	TRBJ2-5	few	CASSIGSLETQYF	TGTGCCAGTAGTATAGGGTCATTGGAGACCCAGTACTTC
NA	TRBV6-6	TRBJ2-2	NA	CASRILGNTGELFF	TGTGCCAGCAGAATACTAGGGAACACCGGGGAGCTGTTTTTT
NA	TRBV7-9	TRBJ2-1	once	CASSATGSSYNEQFF	TGTGCCAGCAGCGCTACAGGGAGCTCCTACAATGAGCAGTTCTTC
NA	TRBV2	TRBJ1-1	NA	CASSGQQTEAFF	TGTGCCAGCAGCGGGCAGCAGACTGAAGCTTTCTTT
NA	TRBV6-6	TRBJ2-1	NA	CASSPLRADYNEQFF	TGTGCCAGCAGTCCTCTGCGGGCGGATTACAATGAGCAGTTCTTC
NA	TRBV28	TRBJ2-7	NA	CASSSRSYEQYF	TGTGCCAGCAGTTCCCGCTCCTACGAGCAGTACTTC
NA	TRBV29-1	TRBJ2-1	NA	CSVAGSLSSYNEQFF	TGCAGCGTTGCAGGCAGTCTGAGCTCCTACAATGAGCAGTTCTTC
NA	TRBV5-1	TRBJ1-1	NA	CASSSQGRTTEAFF	TGCGCCAGCAGTTCACAGGGACGGACCACTGAAGCTTTCTTT
NA	TRBV20-1	TRBJ2-7	NA	CSALVRNEQYF	TGCAGTGCTCTGGTTAGGAACGAGCAGTACTTC
TRBD2	TRBV6-6	TRBJ2-1	NA	CASSYVAGGTREQFF	TGTGCCAGCAGTTACGTGGCGGGAGGGACAAGAGAGCAGTTCTTC
NA	TRBV7-9	TRBJ2-7	NA	CASSLEGVGTYSYEQYF	TGTGCCAGCAGCTTAGAGGGGGTGGGAACGTACTCCTACGAGCAGTACTTC
TRBD1	TRBV28	TRBJ2-7	NA	CASSLSGTGSYEQYF	TGTGCCAGCAGTCTATCCGGGACAGGGTCCTACGAGCAGTACTTC
NA	TRBV27	TRBJ2-5	NA	CASSGVGGTQYF	TGTGCCAGCAGTGGGGTTGGGGGGACCCAGTACTTC
TRBD2	TRBV29-1	TRBJ2-1	NA	CSVEEPGLRQFF	TGCAGCGTTGAAGAGCCGGGACTAAGGCAGTTCTTC
NA	TRBV6-5	TRBJ2-6	NA	CASSYAGAGANVLTF	TGTGCCAGCAGTTACGCAGGGGCTGGGGCCAACGTCCTGACTTTC
NA	TRBV4-3	TRBJ1-2	NA	CASSQDLRLDGYTF	TGCGCCAGCAGCCAAGACTTGCGCCTTGATGGCTACACCTTC
TRBD2	TRBV5-1	TRBJ2-1	NA	CASSLALVAGPYNEQFF	TGCGCCAGCAGCTTGGCCTTGGTAGCGGGCCCTTACAATGAGCAGTTCTTC
NA	TRBV5-1	TRBJ2-3	NA	CASSLGAGRGTDTQYF	TGCGCCAGCAGCTTGGGTGCCGGGAGAGGCACAGATACGCAGTATTTT
TRBD2	TRBV6-5	TRBJ2-1	NA	CASSPGTSGRSEQFF	TGTGCCAGCAGCCCCGGGACTAGCGGGAGAAGTGAGCAGTTCTTC
NA	TRBV30	TRBJ1-3	many	CAWHIFSGNTIYF	TGTGCCTGGCACATATTCTCTGGAAACACCATATATTTT
TRBD2	TRBV15	TRBJ2-3	NA	CATSRDNKREGPDTQYF	TGTGCCACCAGCAGAGATAATAAGCGGGAGGGCCCAGATACGCAGTATTTT
NA	TRBV28	TRBJ2-7	NA	CASKSPTGYEQYF	TGTGCCAGCAAAAGCCCCACCGGCTACGAGCAGTACTTC
NA	TRBV6-4	TRBJ2-1	many	CASSEGPNEPYNEQFF	TGTGCCAGCAGTGAGGGTCCAAATGAACCCTACAATGAGCAGTTCTTC
NA	TRBV5-1	TRBJ1-2	NA	CASKPDGDYGYTF	TGCGCCAGCAAGCCGGACGGCGACTATGGCTACACCTTC
NA	TRBV6-1	TRBJ1-2	NA	CASSPDPYYYGYTF	TGTGCCAGCAGTCCGGATCCATATTACTATGGCTACACCTTC
TRBD1	TRBV10-1	TRBJ1-1	NA	CASSEGTGNTEAFF	TGCGCCAGCAGTGAAGGGACAGGGAACACTGAAGCTTTCTTT
NA	TRBV10-1	TRBJ2-7	NA	CASSGSGEYEQYF	TGCGCCAGCAGTGGTTCCGGAGAGTACGAGCAGTACTTC
NA	TRBV9	TRBJ2-1	NA	CASSAQTGYEQFF	TGTGCCAGCAGCGCCCAGACAGGATATGAGCAGTTCTTC
NA	TRBV19	TRBJ1-1	NA	CASSIAQRGTEAFF	TGTGCCAGTAGTATAGCGCAGAGAGGAACTGAAGCTTTCTTT
NA	TRBV28	TRBJ2-7	once	CASRTDPRAGEQYF	TGTGCCAGCAGGACCGACCCCCGGGCTGGCGAGCAGTACTTC
NA	TRBV28	TRBJ1-4	NA	CASSLDPANEKLFF	TGTGCCAGCAGTTTAGACCCAGCTAATGAAAAACTGTTTTTT
NA	TRBV30	TRBJ2-7	few	CAWSPGAGEQYF	TGTGCCTGGAGTCCAGGGGCGGGCGAGCAGTACTTC
TRBD1	TRBV6-1	TRBJ2-1	NA	CASSMGTGLVNEQFF	TGTGCCAGCAGTATGGGGACAGGGTTGGTCAATGAGCAGTTCTTC
TRBD1	TRBV7-8	TRBJ2-2	NA	CASSLGDRNTGELFF	TGTGCCAGCAGCTTAGGGGACAGAAACACCGGGGAGCTGTTTTTT
NA	TRBV29-1	TRBJ1-2	once	CSVERRRTVNYGYTF	TGCAGCGTTGAACGTAGGCGGACGGTCAACTATGGCTACACCTTC
TRBD1	TRBV30	TRBJ1-4	NA	CAWSGGQGREKLFF	TGTGCCTGGAGTGGAGGACAGGGGCGGGAAAAACTGTTTTTT
NA	TRBV7-8	TRBJ2-7	NA	CASSLRPRDEQYF	TGTGCCAGCAGCTTACGTCCCAGGGACGAGCAGTACTTC
NA	TRBV28	TRBJ1-4	few	CASMGHNEKLFF	TGTGCCAGCATGGGACATAATGAAAAACTGTTTTTT
NA	TRBV10-2	TRBJ2-2	NA	CASGSGTDTGELFF	TGCGCCAGCGGGTCAGGGACGGACACCGGGGAGCTGTTTTTT
NA	TRBV6-6	TRBJ2-7	many	CASAQSSYEQYF	TGTGCCAGTGCACAGAGCTCCTACGAGCAGTACTTC
TRBD1	TRBV5-4	TRBJ1-3	NA	CASSPAPGQGLSGNTIYF	TGTGCCAGCAGCCCTGCACCCGGACAGGGATTGTCTGGAAACACCATATATTTT